The rows below give T cell receptor beta chains drawn from one sample of a study of T cells in localized non-small cell lung cancer. Method: immunoSEQ multiplex PCR; TCRdb's copy keeps in-frame clones and lacks some. Altogether 50,000 or so clones are present, 60% to 85% being singletons, with the ten largest covering roughly 4.9%. The sample here was PBMCs, taken before any cancer treatment. Receptors were obtained from a woman aged 35-75 years with stage II lung adenocarcinoma. Both conserved end residues are part of each CDR3. Fields, in order: CDR3 length, clone size, J gene, D gene, V gene, CDR3 protein, CDR3 DNA. D genes are given only for firm matches. Clone size is not always given. Where it is, it says once, few, many or a class for expanded clones.

len: 16; abundance: -; j_gene: TRBJ1-1; d_gene: -; v_gene: TRBV5-1; CDR3aa: CASSSPSGAVNTEAFF; CDR3nt: TGCGCCAGCAGCTCCCCATCGGGGGCCGTGAACACTGAAGCTTTCTTT
len: 14; abundance: -; j_gene: TRBJ2-5; d_gene: -; v_gene: TRBV7-8; CDR3aa: CASSFAGTEETQYF; CDR3nt: TGTGCCAGCAGCTTTGCAGGGACCGAAGAGACCCAGTACTTC
len: 12; abundance: once; j_gene: TRBJ1-5; d_gene: -; v_gene: TRBV27; CDR3aa: CASSERNQPQHF; CDR3nt: TGTGCCAGCAGTGAAAGGAATCAGCCCCAGCATTTT
len: 12; abundance: -; j_gene: TRBJ1-2; d_gene: -; v_gene: TRBV13; CDR3aa: CASSLSGFGYTF; CDR3nt: TGTGCCAGCAGCTTAAGTGGTTTTGGCTACACCTTC
len: 15; abundance: -; j_gene: TRBJ1-5; d_gene: -; v_gene: TRBV30; CDR3aa: CAWRLGGRVNQPQHF; CDR3nt: TGTGCCTGGAGACTCGGAGGCCGAGTCAATCAGCCCCAGCATTTT
len: 13; abundance: few; j_gene: TRBJ1-5; d_gene: -; v_gene: TRBV7-9; CDR3aa: CASSLGTGQPQHF; CDR3nt: TGTGCCAGCAGCTTAGGGACTGGACAGCCCCAGCATTTT
len: 13; abundance: -; j_gene: TRBJ2-2; d_gene: -; v_gene: TRBV5-4; CDR3aa: CASSLAATGELFF; CDR3nt: TGTGCCAGCAGCTTGGCCGCGACCGGGGAGCTGTTTTTT
len: 12; abundance: -; j_gene: TRBJ1-2; d_gene: TRBD1; v_gene: TRBV28; CDR3aa: CASRQGYGGYTF; CDR3nt: TGTGCCAGCAGACAGGGGTATGGTGGCTACACCTTC
len: 14; abundance: -; j_gene: TRBJ1-1; d_gene: TRBD1; v_gene: TRBV5-1; CDR3aa: CASSWDRANTEAFF; CDR3nt: TGCGCCAGCAGCTGGGACAGGGCGAACACTGAAGCTTTCTTT
len: 15; abundance: -; j_gene: TRBJ2-5; d_gene: -; v_gene: TRBV7-9; CDR3aa: CASSPGGLLQETQYF; CDR3nt: TGTGCCAGCAGCCCCGGTGGGCTTCTCCAAGAGACCCAGTACTTC
len: 14; abundance: few; j_gene: TRBJ2-7; d_gene: -; v_gene: TRBV13; CDR3aa: CASSLGTTGPEQYF; CDR3nt: TGTGCCAGCAGCTTAGGAACCACAGGGCCCGAGCAGTACTTC
len: 15; abundance: -; j_gene: TRBJ2-5; d_gene: -; v_gene: TRBV7-2; CDR3aa: CASSLGGGRQETQYF; CDR3nt: TGTGCCAGCAGCTTAGGAGGGGGACGACAAGAGACCCAGTACTTC
len: 13; abundance: -; j_gene: TRBJ2-7; d_gene: -; v_gene: TRBV28; CDR3aa: CASSLGEYYEQYF; CDR3nt: TGTGCCAGCAGTTTGGGGGAGTACTACGAGCAGTACTTC
len: 17; abundance: -; j_gene: TRBJ1-5; d_gene: TRBD1; v_gene: TRBV4-2; CDR3aa: CASSPGTGGYSNQPQHF; CDR3nt: TGTGCCAGCAGCCCGGGGACAGGAGGTTATAGCAATCAGCCCCAGCATTTT
len: 16; abundance: -; j_gene: TRBJ2-3; d_gene: TRBD1; v_gene: TRBV13; CDR3aa: CASSFGTGTSTDTQYF; CDR3nt: TGTGCCAGCAGCTTCGGGACAGGGACTAGCACAGATACGCAGTATTTT
len: 17; abundance: -; j_gene: TRBJ2-1; d_gene: TRBD2; v_gene: TRBV6-1; CDR3aa: CASSEELAGASYNEQFF; CDR3nt: TGTGCCAGCAGTGAGGAGCTAGCGGGGGCCTCCTACAATGAGCAGTTCTTC
len: 18; abundance: -; j_gene: TRBJ1-5; d_gene: TRBD1; v_gene: TRBV7-3; CDR3aa: CASSLTGGDGTGEQPQHF; CDR3nt: TGTGCCAGCAGCTTAACAGGAGGGGACGGGACAGGGGAACAGCCCCAGCATTTT
len: 15; abundance: -; j_gene: TRBJ1-1; d_gene: -; v_gene: TRBV28; CDR3aa: CASSFRGELNTEAFF; CDR3nt: TGTGCCAGCAGTTTTCGAGGGGAATTGAACACTGAAGCTTTCTTT
len: 17; abundance: -; j_gene: TRBJ2-3; d_gene: TRBD1; v_gene: TRBV7-9; CDR3aa: CASSPRRTGPSTDTQYF; CDR3nt: TGTGCCAGCAGCCCACGCAGGACAGGTCCGAGCACAGATACGCAGTATTTT
len: 14; abundance: -; j_gene: TRBJ1-2; d_gene: TRBD1; v_gene: TRBV2; CDR3aa: CATSGQGANYGYTF; CDR3nt: TGTGCCACCTCCGGTCAGGGGGCGAACTATGGCTACACCTTC
len: 15; abundance: -; j_gene: TRBJ2-5; d_gene: -; v_gene: TRBV19; CDR3aa: CASSTLRGEQETQYF; CDR3nt: TGTGCCAGTAGTACCCTTAGAGGGGAACAAGAGACCCAGTACTTC
len: 14; abundance: -; j_gene: TRBJ2-7; d_gene: -; v_gene: TRBV18; CDR3aa: CASSTVEASYEQYF; CDR3nt: TGTGCCAGCTCTACGGTCGAAGCTTCCTACGAGCAGTACTTC
len: 14; abundance: -; j_gene: TRBJ1-1; d_gene: TRBD1; v_gene: TRBV7-6; CDR3aa: CASSPYRGNTEAFF; CDR3nt: TGTGCCAGCAGCCCCTACAGGGGAAACACTGAAGCTTTCTTT